This T cell receptor (beta chain) originates from a study of blood T cell repertoires in COVID-19. Study-wide context: There were acute and convalescent COVID-19 samples, and they came from the United States, Italy and Spain. In each case, the material was cDNA or gDNA derived from T cells, B-cell-depleted T cells, or PBMCs.

The study assigned cohorts using participant-reported clinical history. The table came from immunoSEQ multiplex PCR; TCRdb's copy has only in-frame clones and leaves some out. Of 150,000 or so clones in the sample, 70% to 85% were seen once. The sequence was obtained from a man over 45 who had recovered from COVID-19. The sample taken for sequencing was PBMCs or T cells enriched from blood (not recorded which).

The CDR3 here is CASSHTGAGELFF. CDR3 bases: TGTGCCAGCAGTCATACAGGGGCCGGGGAGCTGTTTTTT. The J gene is TRBJ2-2, the V gene TRBV6-5, with 7 bases identical to TRBD1. Germline CDR1 is MNHEY and CDR2 is SVGAGI. V lost 5 bases to trimming and J lost 6 bases; unmatched junction nucleotides: 3. The CDR3 has 13 amino acids.